Listed below are T cell receptor beta chains from one sample, sequenced in a study of shared clonotypes between healthy human individuals. Profiling relied on immunoSEQ multiplex PCR, and the TCRdb table lists in-frame clones only, not all of them. The data show some 2.1 million clones, around 96% seen once. Material for sequencing was naive CD8+ T cells sorted from blood. The receptors originated from a man younger than 30 in good health. The CDR3 runs from the conserved cysteine through the conserved F or W. Fields, in order: CDR3 protein, CDR3 DNA, D gene, clone size, J gene, CDR3 length, V gene. The D gene is left open where the match is weak. Not all rows give a size; the values are once, few, many and, for expanded clones, a class.

CASSLGLAGSTDTQYF	TGTGCCAGCAGCTTAGGGCTAGCGGGGAGCACAGATACGCAGTATTTT	TRBD2	.	TRBJ2-3	16	TRBV13
CASNGLAGADTQYF	TGCGCCAGCAATGGACTAGCGGGAGCAGATACGCAGTATTTT	TRBD2	.	TRBJ2-3	14	TRBV10-2
CASSLISGQGAFEQFF	TGTGCCAGCAGTTTAATTAGCGGACAGGGGGCTTTTGAGCAGTTCTTC	TRBD1	.	TRBJ2-1	16	TRBV27
CASSLVWRGASDTQYF	TGTGCCAGCAGCTTAGTTTGGCGGGGGGCTTCAGATACGCAGTATTTT	TRBD2	once	TRBJ2-3	16	TRBV7-6
CASSLAVIPLGGGETQYF	TGTGCCAGCAGCTTAGCGGTGATCCCACTAGGCGGGGGAGAGACCCAGTACTTC	TRBD2	.	TRBJ2-5	18	TRBV7-6
CASGLATGTSVLEQYF	TGTGCTAGTGGTTTGGCGACCGGGACTAGCGTACTAGAGCAGTACTTC	TRBD2	.	TRBJ2-7	16	TRBV12-5
CSARDEHEQYF	TGCAGTGCTAGAGATGAGCACGAGCAGTACTTC	.	.	TRBJ2-7	11	TRBV20-1
CASSLEWTGYNSPLHF	TGTGCCAGCAGCCTCGAATGGACAGGGTACAATTCACCCCTCCACTTT	TRBD1	.	TRBJ1-6	16	TRBV16
CSARGETQYF	TGCAGTGCTAGAGGTGAGACCCAGTACTTC	.	once	TRBJ2-5	10	TRBV20-1
CASSLEQGRNSPLHF	TGTGCCAGCAGCTTGGAGCAGGGGCGGAATTCACCCCTCCACTTT	.	few	TRBJ1-6	15	TRBV5-6
CASSDTGTVGNTIYF	TGTGCCAGTAGTGACACCGGGACAGTTGGAAACACCATATATTTT	TRBD1	.	TRBJ1-3	15	TRBV19
CASSPRGQGAREQYF	TGTGCCAGCAGCCCTCGGGGGCAGGGGGCGCGGGAGCAGTACTTC	TRBD1	.	TRBJ2-7	15	TRBV7-9
CASSQGMNTEAFF	TGCGCCAGCAGCCAAGGGATGAACACTGAAGCTTTCTTT	.	few	TRBJ1-1	13	TRBV4-1
CSVEQITDTQYF	TGCAGCGTTGAACAGATCACAGATACGCAGTATTTT	.	once	TRBJ2-3	12	TRBV29-1
CASSLWDRGAYNEQFF	TGTGCCAGCAGTTTATGGGACAGGGGCGCCTACAATGAGCAGTTCTTC	TRBD1	.	TRBJ2-1	16	TRBV27
CASSHTGTGGFQPQHF	TGTGCCAGTAGTCATACCGGGACAGGGGGCTTTCAGCCCCAGCATTTT	TRBD1	.	TRBJ1-5	16	TRBV19
CASSNGQDQETQYF	TGTGCCAGCAGTAATGGACAGGACCAAGAGACCCAGTACTTC	TRBD1	.	TRBJ2-5	14	TRBV6-6
CAWSRTGGPTDTQYF	TGTGCCTGGAGTCGAACGGGGGGGCCTACTGATACGCAGTATTTT	TRBD2	.	TRBJ2-3	15	TRBV30
CASSTQGLTEAFF	TGTGCCAGCAGCACTCAGGGGTTAACTGAAGCTTTCTTT	.	once	TRBJ1-1	13	TRBV5-4
CASSIRTGGSYNEQFF	TGTGCCAGTAGTATACGGACAGGAGGATCTTACAATGAGCAGTTCTTC	TRBD1	.	TRBJ2-1	16	TRBV19
CASSLAQAEPTDTQYF	TGTGCCAGCAGCTTGGCCCAAGCGGAACCCACAGATACGCAGTATTTT	.	.	TRBJ2-3	16	TRBV5-6
CASWGGGELFF	TGTGCCAGCTGGGGAGGCGGGGAGCTGTTTTTT	.	.	TRBJ2-2	11	TRBV2
CASTPRVAYNSPLHF	TGTGCCAGCACCCCCAGGGTGGCCTATAATTCACCCCTCCACTTT	.	.	TRBJ1-6	15	TRBV27
CASSDLDTDDQPQHF	TGCGCCAGCAGTGACCTGGACACGGATGATCAGCCCCAGCATTTT	.	.	TRBJ1-5	15	TRBV10-1
CASSEVGDEQYF	TGCGCCAGCAGTGAAGTCGGCGACGAGCAGTACTTC	.	once	TRBJ2-7	12	TRBV10-1
CASSLRETGVSYEQYF	TGTGCCAGCAGCTTACGAGAGACAGGGGTCTCCTACGAGCAGTACTTC	TRBD1	.	TRBJ2-7	16	TRBV9
CASEGMGPDEQYF	TGTGCCAGCGAGGGGATGGGTCCCGACGAGCAGTACTTC	.	.	TRBJ2-7	13	TRBV6-1
CSATGGTWNF	TGCAGTGCCACCGGAGGTACCTGGAACTTC	.	.	TRBJ2-7	10	TRBV20-1
CAWSARGSSTDTHYF	TGTGCCTGGAGTGCTCGGGGTTCTAGCACAGATACGCATTATTTT	.	.	TRBJ2-3	15	TRBV30
CASSEAGTYEQYF	TGTGCCAGCAGTGAAGCGGGGACCTACGAGCAGTACTTC	.	.	TRBJ2-7	13	TRBV2
CASSLAGDRVGGYTF	TGTGCCAGCAGCTTAGCCGGGGACAGGGTAGGAGGCTACACCTTC	TRBD1	.	TRBJ1-2	15	TRBV7-9
CASSLLTGNDWAETF	TGCGCCAGCAGCCTCCTTACAGGGAACGACTGGGCGGAGACCTTC	.	.	TRBJ1-2	15	TRBV4-1
CASMRGSSYEQYF	TGTGCCAGCATGCGGGGCAGCTCCTACGAGCAGTACTTC	.	.	TRBJ2-7	13	TRBV6-1
CASSFRDTQYF	TGTGCCAGCAGCTTCCGAGATACGCAGTATTTT	.	.	TRBJ2-3	11	TRBV28
CASSKDGTDSNQPQHF	TGTGCCAGCAGCAAGGACGGGACAGATAGCAATCAGCCCCAGCATTTT	TRBD1	.	TRBJ1-5	16	TRBV5-4
CASSSRAGNTEAFF	TGTGCCAGCAGTTCCAGGGCGGGGAACACTGAAGCTTTCTTT	.	.	TRBJ1-1	14	TRBV6-1
CASSETDSYEQYF	TGCGCCAGCAGTGAGACCGACAGCTACGAGCAGTACTTC	.	once	TRBJ2-7	13	TRBV10-1